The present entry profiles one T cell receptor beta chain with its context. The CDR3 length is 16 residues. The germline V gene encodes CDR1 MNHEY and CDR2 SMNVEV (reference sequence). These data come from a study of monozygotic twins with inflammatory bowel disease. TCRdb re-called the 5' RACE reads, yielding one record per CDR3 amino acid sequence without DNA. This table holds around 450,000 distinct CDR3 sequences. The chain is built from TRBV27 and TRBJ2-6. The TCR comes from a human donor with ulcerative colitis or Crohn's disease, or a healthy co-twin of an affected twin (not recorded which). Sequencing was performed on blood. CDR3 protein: CASRRSASSGANVLTF.